This entry features one T cell receptor beta chain sequence. Its antigen remains unidentified. This sample was taken from a study of Ad26.COV2.S vaccination and SARS-CoV-2 variants. On the study more broadly: Once, or twice with 56 days between doses, Ad26.COV2.S was given intramuscularly.

Treatment reported: roughly 18 received Ad26.COV2.S at low or high dose, single or two shots; about 5 received placebo; per-sample allocation not given. Day 63 after the first injection of vaccine or placebo was the sampling time. General study findings and limits: Total T cell responses were possibly underestimated by TCR breadth and depth analyses. Vaccinees displayed broader spike-specific TCR repertoires than placebo recipients.

Using immunoSEQ multiplex PCR, the repertoire was profiled, and TCRdb retains in-frame clones only, with some absent. Of 300,000 to 500,000 clones listed, roughly nine tenths are singletons. Specimen: peripheral blood, collected in a trial of Ad26.COV2.S vaccine versus placebo. This sequence was found in a person between 18 and 60 years old who received the Ad26.COV2.S COVID-19 vaccine or a placebo.

The CDR3 here is CSVDNGQNTEAFF. CDR3 DNA sequence: TGCAGCGTTGATAACGGACAGAACACTGAAGCTTTCTTT. V is TRBV29-1 and J is TRBJ1-1, with a weak D call TRBD1 (5 bases). Germline CDR1 and CDR2: SQVTM and ANQGSEA. The CDR3 contains 13 residues. Deletions cut 3 bases from V and 1 base from J, with 9 bases between.